Below, one T cell receptor (beta chain) is given with its context. The target of this receptor is not known. The record has no base qualities; no much larger clone is one base away. The sample originates from a study of CD8 T cells in Susac syndrome (dated by TCRdb to about 2019). Looking at the study overall: Of the Susac syndrome patients who were sequenced, 8 or 9 were in clinical remission while about six had clinically active disease. Repertoire sequencing was used to test whether CD8+ T cell activation and differentiation in Susac syndrome was antigen driven. At blood withdrawal, Susac syndrome patients were therapy-naive, treated with corticosteroids (with IVIg additionally given to some), or treated with IVIg alone.

According to the germline V gene (reference sequence), CDR1 reads PRHDT and CDR2 reads FYEKMQ. Including the terminal cysteine and phenylalanine, the CDR3 comprises 16 residues. The read is trimmed to its CDR3 DNA, 48 bases read in frame from base 1. The germline V end is reduced by 5 bases and the J end by 5 bases; junction bases left unmatched: 11. Peripheral blood CD8+ and CD4+ T cells from healthy donors, Susac syndrome patients and multiple sclerosis patients were profiled using high-throughput TCR beta sequencing. The Susac syndrome patients fulfilled recently defined diagnostic criteria for definite or probable disease. Bulk CD8+ and CD4+ T cells were purified magnetically by negative isolation, whereas CD8+ TEMRA cells were enriched by FACS. Blood was collected in EDTA tubes and processed within 24 hours, with PBMCs isolated through density gradient centrifugation. PBMCs intended for TCR sequencing were frozen in liquid nitrogen and were later thawed in a 37 degrees C water bath. The sorted or isolated CD4+, CD8+ and CD8+ TEMRA cells had a purity of 90% or higher.

RNA was extracted using the RNeasy kit, and about 0.45 to 1 ug of the RNA was reverse transcribed with random hexamers. The immunoSEQ multiplex PCR assay, which covers 54 Vbeta and 13 Jbeta segments, was used to amplify TCR beta CDR3 regions. To correct PCR amplification bias, a synthetic template baseline was used for both primer optimization and computational correction. Regarding the original processing steps: Reads were annotated to V, D and J genes according to IMGT and were analyzed with immunoSEQ Analyzer, with only productive sequences retained. Clonality was calculated as one minus the Shannon entropy normalized by log2 of the number of productive unique sequences. For each patient and control, public and private clones were evaluated within the 100 most prevalent clones. Clones were defined as Susac-specific if absent from the healthy and MS cohorts, from 1052 published viral clones and from other ImmuneACCESS disease sequences. The public reads were reprocessed in TCRdb via fastp at Q25 and MiXCR, keeping in-frame beta chains. Rows are combined by CDR3 protein, so each entry shows the most common genes and DNA. For this entry, the V and J calls and clone size follow TCRdb and not the study's own pipeline. The sample includes under 80,000 distinct CDR3 sequences, with just over 90% observed a single time. In total, the top ten clones hold approximately 0.52% of the sample.

Summary of the overall study and its limitations: No clonal expansion was detected in the CD4+ T cell repertoire of Susac syndrome patients. The number of individuals in the TCR sequencing and HLA analysis was acknowledged as relatively small.

The sample comprised CD4+ T cells from PBMCs. The sequence came from a human donor with Susac syndrome. The chain joins TRBV13 to TRBJ2-5, with 10 bases aligning to TRBD1. In nucleotide form, the sequence is TGTGCCAGCAGCAGGGACAGGGGATCGGAAGCGGAGACCCAGTACTTC. Its amino acids are CASSRDRGSEAETQYF.